These 8 T cell receptor beta chains came from one sample sequenced in a study of cytomegalovirus exposure and HLA in healthy donors. A multiplex PCR was run with 60 Vbeta primers and 13 Jbeta primers. Libraries were prepared by immunoSEQ multiplex PCR; TCRdb keeps only in-frame clonotypes and omits some of them. The table shows roughly 150,000 clones, with around 80% occurring only once. Input material: PBMCs. The source is a woman aged 40 to 50 in good health and CMV-seropositive.

The chain combines TRBV6-6 with TRBJ1-1, with D tentatively TRBD1 (6 bases). V was cut by 6 bases and J by 4 bases, with 12 bases left in between. CDR3 length: 13 residues. Germline CDR1 and CDR2: MNHNY and SVGAGI (reference sequence). The chain's CDR3 is CASSTGPATEAFF. The CDR3 bases are TGTGCCAGCAGCACAGGGCCCGCCACTGAAGCTTTCTTT.

This CDR3 is CAIKGLAGGTSTSTDTQYF. The CDR3 coding sequence is TGTGCCATCAAGGGACTAGCGGGGGGAACCTCAACTAGCACAGATACGCAGTATTTT. The chain has TRBV10-3 and TRBJ2-3; 15 bases align to TRBD2. V gave up 7 bases and J gave up 0 bases; unmatched junction bases: 11. Per germline, CDR1 ENHRY and CDR2 SYGVKD. The CDR3 has 19 residues.

The chain is built from TRBV9 and TRBJ1-1; weak D call: TRBD1 (5 bases). The CDR3 is 13 amino acids. Germline-derived CDR1 and CDR2 are SGDLS and YYNGEE. The V and J ends lost 4 bases and 1 base respectively, with 8 bases between them. CDR3: CASSNTGNTEAFF. Here the CDR3 DNA reads TGTGCCAGCAGCAACACAGGGAACACTGAAGCTTTCTTT.

This sequence joins TRBV6-5 and TRBJ2-3, with TRBD1 matching over 9 bases. With 6 bases clipped from V and 2 bases from J, the junction kept 6 bases outside the gene matches. This CDR3 has 15 residues. The germline gives CDR1 MNHEY, CDR2 SVGAGI. This CDR3 is CASRLQGAVTDTQYF. The DNA for the CDR3 is TGTGCCAGCAGGCTACAGGGGGCCGTCACAGATACGCAGTATTTT.

This clone appeared a single time. CDR3 coding DNA: TGTGCCAGCAGCTTAGAGGCGGACACCGGGGAGCTGTTTTTT. Its translation: CASSLEADTGELFF. The chain employs TRBV11-3 and TRBJ2-2, with D unresolved. The CDR3 extends over 14 amino acids. V gave up 0 bases and J gave up 3 bases, with 5 bases separating them. CDR1 SGHNT and CDR2 YENEEA come from the germline V gene.

In this sample, this clone turned up once. This chain connects TRBV6-1 to TRBJ1-5; 7 bases fit TRBD1. The germline V gene has CDR1 MNHNS and CDR2 SASEGT. This CDR3 has 14 amino acids. V lost 9 bases, J lost 2 bases, and 7 bases stayed unmatched. CDR3 loop: CASKTGAGNQPQHF. CDR3 DNA: TGTGCCAGTAAAACAGGGGCGGGCAATCAGCCCCAGCATTTT.

The gene calls are TRBV19 and TRBJ2-1, with unresolved D. The length of the CDR3 is 13 residues. Trimming cost V 5 bases and J 5 bases, with 10 bases left between them. Germline CDR1 LNHDA, CDR2 SQIVND (reference sequence). The CDR3 DNA reads as TGTGCCAGTAGTTTTACAATTAACAATGAGCAGTTCTTC. Its protein product is CASSFTINNEQFF.

The gene calls are TRBV2 and TRBJ2-2; 13 bases map to TRBD2. The V gene's germline CDR1 is SNHLY and CDR2 FYNNEI. V shed 7 bases, J shed 6 bases, and the junction held 2 bases outside the gene matches. CDR3 length: 14 amino acids. The CDR3 DNA reads as TGTGCCAGCACCGGGACTAGCGGGGCCGGGGAGCTGTTTTTT. This codes for CASTGTSGAGELFF.